One sample yielded the 20 T cell receptor beta chains listed below, sequenced in a study of STAT5B mutations in CD4+ large granular lymphocyte leukemia. Sequencing used immunoSEQ multiplex PCR; TCRdb keeps in-frame clones, though not all of them. The profile shows about 32,000 clones, around 70% of them singletons. The sequencing input was CD4+ T cells from blood buffy coats. The receptor source for this set is a human donor in good health.

As concerns this clone: It is unclear where the CDR3 begins or ends on the DNA, so no DNA is shown, and the CDR3 is as TCRdb lists it. CDR3 loop: CASTSDSSGNTIYF. V and J are TRBV19 and TRBJ1-3; the DNA was not used to check the table's D call, TRBD1. The CDR3 totals 14 residues, both ends included. CDR1 LNHDA and CDR2 SQIVND come from the germline V gene (reference sequence).

The chain is built from TRBV7-2 and TRBJ2-3, with 9 bases lining up with TRBD2. CDR1 is SGHTA, CDR2 FQGNSA, per germline. The CDR3 consists of 16 residues. With V trimmed by 1 base and J by 6 bases, 8 bases remained unmatched. The CDR3 region has the DNA TGTGCCAGCAGCTTAGACGCGGGGGGGATCCGTGATACGCAGTATTTT. It is translated as CASSLDAGGIRDTQYF.

The chain combines TRBV10-1 with TRBJ2-7; D perhaps matches TRBD2 (5 bases). This CDR3 is 16 amino acids long. Trimming removed 4 bases from V and 6 bases from J, with 22 bases in between. In germline, CDR1 is WNHNN, CDR2 SYGVQD (reference sequence). The CDR3 reads CASSGIPSGGYGEQYF. The CDR3 coding sequence is TGCGCCAGCAGTGGGATACCCAGCGGAGGTTACGGCGAGCAGTACTTC.

The chain joins TRBV5-4 to TRBJ1-2; 7 positions match TRBD1. Losses at the gene ends were 0 bases for V and 4 bases for J; bases not matched to a gene: 3. There are 14 residues in the CDR3. CDR1 is SGHNT and CDR2 is YYREEE in the germline V gene (reference sequence). As DNA, the CDR3 is TGTGCCAGCAGCTTGGAACAGGGGATCTATGGCTACACCTTC. The encoded protein is CASSLEQGIYGYTF.

The chain employs TRBV9 and TRBJ2-7; tentatively, D is TRBD1 (6 bases). CDR1 is SGDLS, CDR2 YYNGEE, per germline. There are 14 residues in the CDR3. V lost 2 bases and J lost 3, with 12 bases in between. The CDR3 region has the DNA TGTGCCAGCAGCGTGGGGGCCTTAAGCTACGAGCAGTACTTC. Its protein product is CASSVGALSYEQYF. The entire variable domain, with the rest obtained from reference TRBV9 and TRBJ2-7, is as follows: DSGVTQTPKHLITATGQRVTLRCSPRSGDLSVYWYQQSLDQGLQFLIQYYNGEERAKGNILERFSAQQFPDLHSELNLSSLELGDSALYFCASSVGALSYEQYFGPGTRLTVT.

The rearrangement links TRBV2 to TRBJ1-5, with D perhaps matching TRBD1 (6 bases). Germline V gene sequence: CDR1 SNHLY, CDR2 FYNNEI. The CDR3 runs to 13 residues. Between the trimmed V and J ends, which lost 1 base and 9 bases, there was a span of 10 bases. The CDR3 sequence: CASSEVQGGPQHF. CDR3 bases: TGTGCCAGCAGTGAAGTACAGGGCGGGCCCCAGCATTTT.

This clone has a handful of counts. The chain employs TRBV5-1 and TRBJ1-4; maybe TRBD1 (5 bases). Trimming stripped 5 bases from V and 3 bases from J, with 11 bases between. CDR3 length: 14 amino acids. Per germline, CDR1 SGHRS and CDR2 YFSETQ. The CDR3 nucleotides read TGCGCCAGCAGTCCCGGGGGGGCTAATGAAAAACTGTTTTTT. Protein sequence: CASSPGGANEKLFF.

This clone came up a few times. The chain recombines TRBV6-1 with TRBJ1-1; D unclear. CDR3 size: 11 residues. Looked up from germline, CDR1 is MNHNS and CDR2 is SASEGT. Trimming took off 11 bases at V and 1 base at J, with 8 bases between the two ends. The CDR3 loop is CAAGRNTEAFF. CDR3 nucleotides: TGTGCCGCCGGCAGGAACACTGAAGCTTTCTTT.

The V call is TRBV10-3, the J call TRBJ2-1; TRBD2 agrees at 11 bases. The trim removed 3 bases at V and 7 bases at J, leaving 8 bases unmatched. This CDR3 spans 16 amino acids. CDR1 and CDR2 (germline): ENHRY, SYGVKD. CDR3 protein: CAISDGSSGGANEQFF. Here the CDR3 DNA reads TGTGCCATCAGTGATGGGAGTAGCGGGGGGGCAAATGAGCAGTTCTTC.

The rearrangement joins TRBV11-2 to TRBJ1-4; D gene unclear. This CDR3 has 15 residues. Deletions cut 5 bases from V and 3 bases from J, with 13 bases between. CDR1 and CDR2 from the germline V gene are SGHAT and FQNNGV. CDR3 sequence reads: CASSPRVSANEKLFF. CDR3 sequence (DNA): TGTGCCAGCAGCCCCCGGGTTTCGGCTAATGAAAAACTGTTTTTT. Complete variable domain (other parts from reference TRBV11-2 and TRBJ1-4): EAGVAQSPRYKIIEKRQSVAFWCNPISGHATLYWYQQILGQGPKLLIQFQNNGVVDDSQLPKDRFSAERLKGVDSTLKIQPAKLEDSAVYLCASSPRVSANEKLFFGSGTQLSVL.

This clone was found a few times. This chain uses TRBV27 with TRBJ2-7, with D possibly being TRBD1 (5 bases). V was cut by 2 bases and J by 6 bases, with 17 bases left in between. The germline gives CDR1 MNHEY, CDR2 SMNVEV (reference sequence). This CDR3 is built from 15 residues. The CDR3 reads CASSLKGREMLEQYF. Here the CDR3 DNA reads TGTGCCAGCAGTTTAAAGGGCAGGGAAATGCTCGAGCAGTACTTC.

This clone was seen only a few times. The V and J genes are TRBV19 and TRBJ1-5; no clear D gene. Germline CDR1 is LNHDA and CDR2 is SQIVND (reference sequence). V shed 8 bases and J shed 2 bases, with 16 bases lying between them. CDR3 length: 15 amino acids. Here the CDR3 DNA reads TGTGCCAGTTCCGCTTTGGGTAGGGGCAATCAGCCCCAGCATTTT. It yields the protein CASSALGRGNQPQHF.

V and J are TRBV29-1 and TRBJ2-7; the match to TRBD1 covers 8 bases. Germline V gene data show CDR1 as SQVTM and CDR2 as ANQGSEA. V dropped 4 bases and J dropped 9; count of bases not matched to a gene: 5. This CDR3 is built from 11 residues. In nucleotides, the CDR3 is TGCAGCGTTGGTGACAGGGGCGGGCAGTACTTC. Its protein product is CSVGDRGGQYF.

CDR3 loop: CAWRGLDRDPGGYTF. The CDR3 bases are TGTGCCTGGAGGGGCCTTGACAGGGACCCTGGTGGCTACACCTTC. The gene calls are TRBV30 and TRBJ1-2, with TRBD1 matching over 7 bases. The CDR3 covers 15 residues. The junction had 14 bases not matched to a gene; V was cut back by 3 bases and J by 7 bases. The germline V gene has CDR1 GTSNPN and CDR2 SVGIG (reference sequence).

The chain uses TRBV11-2 and TRBJ1-2; D is undetermined. Germline-derived CDR1 and CDR2 are SGHAT and FQNNGV. Trimming took 6 bases from V and 5 from J, leaving 16 bases between them. This CDR3 spans 14 amino acids. Here the CDR3 DNA reads TGTGCCAGCAGTTTTCCCGGGTTGGGATATGGCTACACCTTC. This codes for CASSFPGLGYGYTF. Based on the CDR3 plus reference TRBV11-2 and TRBJ1-2, the full variable domain is EAGVAQSPRYKIIEKRQSVAFWCNPISGHATLYWYQQILGQGPKLLIQFQNNGVVDDSQLPKDRFSAERLKGVDSTLKIQPAKLEDSAVYLCASSFPGLGYGYTFGSGTRLTVV.

V gene TRBV6-6 combines with J gene TRBJ1-1; D gene uncertain. Trimming pared 0 bases from V and 1 base from J, leaving 6 bases between. The CDR3 runs 14 residues. Germline CDR1 is MNHNY and CDR2 is SVGAGI (reference sequence). CDR3 sequence: CASSYSVGNTEAFF. The CDR3 DNA is TGTGCCAGCAGTTACTCGGTTGGGAACACTGAAGCTTTCTTT.

V usage is TRBV6-1 and J usage is TRBJ2-5, with TRBD2 matching 11 bases. The DNA matches TRBJ2-7 better at its end, which makes the J call doubtful. This CDR3 spans 15 amino acids. CDR1 is MNHNS, CDR2 SASEGT, per germline. The DNA of the CDR3 is TGTGCCAGCAGTGGCGGGACTAGCGGACAATACGAGCAGTACTTC. This encodes CASSGGTSGQYEQYF.

The chain links TRBV9 to TRBJ1-6; D call uncertain. The germline V gene encodes CDR1 SGDLS and CDR2 YYNGEE. V lost 0 bases and J lost 10, with 14 bases in between. The CDR3 extends over 15 amino acids. This CDR3 is CASSVAPEGSSPLHF. CDR3 DNA: TGTGCCAGCAGCGTAGCCCCAGAGGGCTCCTCACCCCTCCACTTT.

The chain has TRBV5-1 and TRBJ1-4; no clear D gene. CDR3 length: 16 residues. CDR1 and CDR2 (germline): SGHRS, YFSETQ. Trimming took off 0 bases at V and 7 bases at J, with 16 bases between the two ends. The CDR3 loop reads CASSLEGLGRSEKLFF. The CDR3 nucleotides read TGCGCCAGCAGCTTGGAAGGTCTCGGGAGAAGTGAAAAACTGTTTTTT.

This clone was observed once. The genes are TRBV5-1 and TRBJ2-3; D unresolved. Per germline, CDR1 SGHRS and CDR2 YFSETQ. The CDR3 loop spans 12 amino acids. The V and J ends lost 2 bases and 4 bases respectively, with 5 bases between them. CDR3 nucleotide sequence: TGCGCCAGCAGCTTTAGTGCAGATACGCAGTATTTT. Its translation: CASSFSADTQYF.